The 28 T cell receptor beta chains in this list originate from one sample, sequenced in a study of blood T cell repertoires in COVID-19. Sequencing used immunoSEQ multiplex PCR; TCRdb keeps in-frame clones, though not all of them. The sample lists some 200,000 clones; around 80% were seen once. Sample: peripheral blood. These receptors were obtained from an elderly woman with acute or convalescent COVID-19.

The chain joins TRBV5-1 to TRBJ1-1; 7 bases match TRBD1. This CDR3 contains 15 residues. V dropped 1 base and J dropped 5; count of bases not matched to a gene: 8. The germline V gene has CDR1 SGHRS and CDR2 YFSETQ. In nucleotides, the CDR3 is TGCGCCAGCAGCTTGACAGGGGTCCGGGGGACTGAAGCTTTCTTT. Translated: CASSLTGVRGTEAFF.

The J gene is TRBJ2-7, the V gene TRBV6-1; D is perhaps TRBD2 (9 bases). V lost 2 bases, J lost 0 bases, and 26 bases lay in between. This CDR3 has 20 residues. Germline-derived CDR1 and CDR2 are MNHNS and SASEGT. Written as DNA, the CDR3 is TGTGCCAGCAGTGAACGTAACAGGGGGTATGATAGCGGGAGCTCCTACGAGCAGTACTTC. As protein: CASSERNRGYDSGSSYEQYF.

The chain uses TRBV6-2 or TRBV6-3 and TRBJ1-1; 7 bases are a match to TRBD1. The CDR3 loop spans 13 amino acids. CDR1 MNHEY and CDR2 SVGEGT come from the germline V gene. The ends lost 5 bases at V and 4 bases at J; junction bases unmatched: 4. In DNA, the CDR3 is TGTGCCAGCAGTCGACAGGGCGGCACTGAAGCTTTCTTT. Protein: CASSRQGGTEAFF.

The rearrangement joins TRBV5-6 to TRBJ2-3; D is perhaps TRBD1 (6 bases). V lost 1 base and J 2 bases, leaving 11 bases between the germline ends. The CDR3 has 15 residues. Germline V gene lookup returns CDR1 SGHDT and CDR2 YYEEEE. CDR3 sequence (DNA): TGTGCCAGCAGCTTGCCGGGACATCCCACAGATACGCAGTATTTT. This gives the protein CASSLPGHPTDTQYF.

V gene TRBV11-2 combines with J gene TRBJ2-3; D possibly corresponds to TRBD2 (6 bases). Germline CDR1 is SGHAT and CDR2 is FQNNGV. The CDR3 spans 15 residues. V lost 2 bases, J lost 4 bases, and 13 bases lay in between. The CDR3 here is CASSLSGVVADTQYF. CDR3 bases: TGTGCCAGCAGCTTATCGGGGGTTGTCGCAGATACGCAGTATTTT.

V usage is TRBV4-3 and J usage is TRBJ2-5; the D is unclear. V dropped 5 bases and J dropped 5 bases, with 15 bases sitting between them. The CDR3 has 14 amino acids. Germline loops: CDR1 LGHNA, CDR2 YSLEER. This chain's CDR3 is CASSWAGNPETQYF. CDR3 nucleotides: TGCGCCAGCAGCTGGGCAGGTAACCCGGAGACCCAGTACTTC.

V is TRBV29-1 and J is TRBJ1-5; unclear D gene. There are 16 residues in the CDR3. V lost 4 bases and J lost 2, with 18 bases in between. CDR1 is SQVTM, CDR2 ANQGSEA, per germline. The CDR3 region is CSVALASGGGNQPQHF. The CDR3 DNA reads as TGCAGCGTTGCTTTAGCTAGTGGAGGAGGCAATCAGCCCCAGCATTTT.

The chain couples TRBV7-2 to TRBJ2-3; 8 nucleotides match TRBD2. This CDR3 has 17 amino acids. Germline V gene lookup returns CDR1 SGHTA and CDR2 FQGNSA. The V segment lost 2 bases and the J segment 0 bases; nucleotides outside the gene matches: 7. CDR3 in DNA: TGTGCCAGCAGCTTATCCGGGGGGGACCTTAGCACAGATACGCAGTATTTT. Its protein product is CASSLSGGDLSTDTQYF.

For the CDR3, the DNA is TGTGCCAGCAGCTTAGCGCTAACTAGTGACGAGCAGTACTTC. Encoded protein: CASSLALTSDEQYF. The chain carries TRBV7-2 and TRBJ2-7; the D gene is possibly TRBD2 (5 bases). Trimming took off 0 bases at V and 5 bases at J, with 11 bases between the two ends. This CDR3 spans 14 amino acids. The germline V gene has CDR1 SGHTA and CDR2 FQGNSA.

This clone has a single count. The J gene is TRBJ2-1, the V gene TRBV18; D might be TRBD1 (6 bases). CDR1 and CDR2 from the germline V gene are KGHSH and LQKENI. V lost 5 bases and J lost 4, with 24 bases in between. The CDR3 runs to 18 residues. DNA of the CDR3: TGTGCCAGCTCAACGGGACAAAACGCACTCCTAGATTACAATGAGCAGTTCTTC. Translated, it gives CASSTGQNALLDYNEQFF.

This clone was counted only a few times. This chain's CDR3 is CASSQAAGGQPQHF. DNA for the CDR3: TGTGCCAGCAGCCAAGCGGCAGGGGGTCAGCCCCAGCATTTT. The chain combines TRBV3-1 (or the pseudogene TRBV3-2) with TRBJ1-5; 7 bases align to TRBD1. V lost 1 base to trimming and J lost 6 bases; unmatched junction nucleotides: 3. Germline loops: CDR1 LGHDT, CDR2 YNNKEL (reference sequence). This CDR3 has 14 amino acids.

The CDR3 is CASRPGTNYNEQFF. CDR3 bases: TGTGCAAGTCGCCCGGGGACTAACTACAATGAGCAGTTCTTC. The rearrangement joins TRBV12-2 to TRBJ2-1; whether TRBD2, the table's D call, matches the DNA was not checked. TRBV12-2 is a pseudogene locus. CDR3 size: 14 residues.

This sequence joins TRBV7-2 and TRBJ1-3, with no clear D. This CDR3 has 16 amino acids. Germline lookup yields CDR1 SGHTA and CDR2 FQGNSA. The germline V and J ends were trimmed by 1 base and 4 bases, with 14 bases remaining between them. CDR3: CASSLGGLLAGNTIYF. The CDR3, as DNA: TGTGCCAGCAGCTTAGGTGGACTTTTAGCCGGAAACACCATATATTTT.

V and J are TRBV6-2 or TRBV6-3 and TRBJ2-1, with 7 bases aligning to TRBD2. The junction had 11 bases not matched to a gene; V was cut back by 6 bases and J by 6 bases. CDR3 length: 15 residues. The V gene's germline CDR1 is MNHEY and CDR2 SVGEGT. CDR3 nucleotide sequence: TGTGCCAGCAGCCGGCGGTTCGGGGAGGGCAATGAGCAGTTCTTC. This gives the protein CASSRRFGEGNEQFF.

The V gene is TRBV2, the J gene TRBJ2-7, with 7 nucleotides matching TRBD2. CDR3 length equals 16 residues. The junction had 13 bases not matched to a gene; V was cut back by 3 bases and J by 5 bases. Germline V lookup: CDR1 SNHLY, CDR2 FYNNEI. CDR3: CASSDFRGRARDEQYF. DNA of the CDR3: TGTGCCAGCAGTGATTTTCGGGGGAGGGCCCGGGACGAGCAGTACTTC.

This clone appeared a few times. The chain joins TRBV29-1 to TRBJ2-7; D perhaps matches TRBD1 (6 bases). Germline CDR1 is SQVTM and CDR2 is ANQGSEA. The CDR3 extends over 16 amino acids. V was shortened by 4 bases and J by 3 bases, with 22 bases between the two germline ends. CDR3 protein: CSVVPLPQKGGYEQYF. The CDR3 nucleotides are TGCAGCGTTGTACCCCTACCCCAGAAAGGGGGCTACGAGCAGTACTTC.

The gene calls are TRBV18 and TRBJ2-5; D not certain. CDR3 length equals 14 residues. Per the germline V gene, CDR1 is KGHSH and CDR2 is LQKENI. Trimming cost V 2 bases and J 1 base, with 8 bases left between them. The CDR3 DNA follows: TGTGCCAGCTCACCATCGAGCTCCCAAGAGACCCAGTACTTC. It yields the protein CASSPSSSQETQYF.

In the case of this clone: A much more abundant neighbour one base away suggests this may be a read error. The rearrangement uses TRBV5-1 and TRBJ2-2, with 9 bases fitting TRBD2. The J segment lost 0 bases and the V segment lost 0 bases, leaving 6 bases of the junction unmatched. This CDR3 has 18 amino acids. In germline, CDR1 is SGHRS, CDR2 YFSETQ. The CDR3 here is CASSLDLAGRTNTGELFF. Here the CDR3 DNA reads TGCGCCAGCAGCTTGGATCTAGCGGGAAGGACGAACACCGGGGAGCTGTTTTTT.

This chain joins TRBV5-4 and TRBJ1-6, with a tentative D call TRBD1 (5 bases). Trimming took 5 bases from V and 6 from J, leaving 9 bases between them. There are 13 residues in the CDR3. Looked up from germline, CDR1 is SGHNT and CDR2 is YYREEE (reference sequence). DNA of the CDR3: TGTGCCAGCAGTCAGGGTGGTAATTCACCCCTCCACTTT. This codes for CASSQGGNSPLHF.

CDR3 DNA sequence: TGCGCCAGCAGCCCCGACAGGGGGCAGTTGAACACTGAAGCTTTCTTT. Amino acids: CASSPDRGQLNTEAFF. V is TRBV5-1 and J is TRBJ1-1, with TRBD1 matching over 10 bases. Germline lookup yields CDR1 SGHRS and CDR2 YFSETQ. Losses at the gene ends were 4 bases for V and 0 bases for J; bases not matched to a gene: 6. The CDR3 length is 16 residues.

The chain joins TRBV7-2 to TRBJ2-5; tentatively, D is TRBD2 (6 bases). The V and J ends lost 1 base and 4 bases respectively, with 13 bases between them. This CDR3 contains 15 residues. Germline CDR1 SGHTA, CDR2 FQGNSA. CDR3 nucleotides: TGTGCCAGCAGCTTAGGTGGTGGAGGGCGAGAGACCCAGTACTTC. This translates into CASSLGGGGRETQYF.

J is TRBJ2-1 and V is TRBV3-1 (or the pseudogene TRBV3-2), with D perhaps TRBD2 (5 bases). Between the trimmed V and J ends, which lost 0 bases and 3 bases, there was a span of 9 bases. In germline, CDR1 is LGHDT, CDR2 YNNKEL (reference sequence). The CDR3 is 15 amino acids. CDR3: CASSQDKRFYNEQFF. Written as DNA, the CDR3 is TGTGCCAGCAGCCAAGATAAGCGGTTCTACAATGAGCAGTTCTTC.

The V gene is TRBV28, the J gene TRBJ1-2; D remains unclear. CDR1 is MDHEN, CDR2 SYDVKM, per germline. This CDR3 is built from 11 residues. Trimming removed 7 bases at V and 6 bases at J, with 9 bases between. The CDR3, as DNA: TGTGCCAGCACCCGCTCAGATGGCTACACCTTC. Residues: CASTRSDGYTF.

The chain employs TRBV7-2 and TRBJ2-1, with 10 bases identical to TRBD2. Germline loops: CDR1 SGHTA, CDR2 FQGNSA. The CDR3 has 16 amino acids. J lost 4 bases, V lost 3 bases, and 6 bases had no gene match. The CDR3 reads CASSFSSGGVYNEQFF. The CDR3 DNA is TGTGCCAGCAGCTTCTCTAGCGGGGGAGTATACAATGAGCAGTTCTTC.

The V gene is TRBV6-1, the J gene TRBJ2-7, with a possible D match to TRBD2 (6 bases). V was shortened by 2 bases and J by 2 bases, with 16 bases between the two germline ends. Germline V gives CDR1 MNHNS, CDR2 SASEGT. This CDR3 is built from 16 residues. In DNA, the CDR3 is TGTGCCAGCAGTGAAAAAGGGAGGAACAGGCCCTACGAGCAGTACTTC. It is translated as CASSEKGRNRPYEQYF.

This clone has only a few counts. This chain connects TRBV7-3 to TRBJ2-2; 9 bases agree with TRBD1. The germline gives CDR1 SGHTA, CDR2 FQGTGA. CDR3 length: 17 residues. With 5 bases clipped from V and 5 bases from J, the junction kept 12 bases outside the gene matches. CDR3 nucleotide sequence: TGTGCCAGCAGCCCGGGACAGGGAACCCTTGGGACCGGGGAGCTGTTTTTT. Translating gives CASSPGQGTLGTGELFF.

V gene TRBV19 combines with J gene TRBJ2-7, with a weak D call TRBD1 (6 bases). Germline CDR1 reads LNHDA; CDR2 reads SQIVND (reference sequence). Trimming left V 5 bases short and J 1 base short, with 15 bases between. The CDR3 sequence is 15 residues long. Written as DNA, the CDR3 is TGTGCCAGTAGTCCAGGGGCGTTAGGGTCCTACGAGCAGTACTTC. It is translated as CASSPGALGSYEQYF.

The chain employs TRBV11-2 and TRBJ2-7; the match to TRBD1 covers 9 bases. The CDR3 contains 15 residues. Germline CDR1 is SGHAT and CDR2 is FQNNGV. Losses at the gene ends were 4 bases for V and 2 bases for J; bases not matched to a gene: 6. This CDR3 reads CASSSGTGTPYEQYF. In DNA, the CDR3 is TGTGCCAGCAGCTCCGGGACAGGGACCCCCTACGAGCAGTACTTC.